This T cell receptor beta chain was identified during a study of T cells in localized non-small cell lung cancer. This table comes from immunoSEQ multiplex PCR, and its TCRdb copy is limited to in-frame clones, with some not included. The sample yields about 40,000 clones, about 86% seen once. From germline, CDR1 is MNHNS and CDR2 SASEGT. The ends were cut back, 1 base at V and 1 base at J, with 13 bases in the middle. The CDR3 is made up of 16 amino acids. The input for sequencing was peripheral blood mononuclear cells, taken before any cancer treatment. The rearrangement links TRBV6-1 to TRBJ1-1; the D is unclear. The sequence was obtained from a male donor older than 55 with stage II lung adenocarcinoma. CDR3 DNA: TGTGCCAGCAGTGAAGGGGCAGGCTTACCGAACACTGAAGCTTTCTTT. It is translated as CASSEGAGLPNTEAFF.